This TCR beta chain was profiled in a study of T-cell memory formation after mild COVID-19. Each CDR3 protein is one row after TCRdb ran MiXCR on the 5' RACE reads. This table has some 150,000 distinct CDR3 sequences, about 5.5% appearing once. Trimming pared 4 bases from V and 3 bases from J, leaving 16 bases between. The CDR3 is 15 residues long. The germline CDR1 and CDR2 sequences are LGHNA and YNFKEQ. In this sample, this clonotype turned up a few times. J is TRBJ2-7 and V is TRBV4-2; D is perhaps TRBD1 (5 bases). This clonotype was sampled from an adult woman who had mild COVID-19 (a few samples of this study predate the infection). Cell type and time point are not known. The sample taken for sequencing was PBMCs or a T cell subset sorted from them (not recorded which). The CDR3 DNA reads TGTGCCAGCAGCCCCACAGGAGCCGACCTCTACGAGCAGTACTTC. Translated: CASSPTGADLYEQYF.